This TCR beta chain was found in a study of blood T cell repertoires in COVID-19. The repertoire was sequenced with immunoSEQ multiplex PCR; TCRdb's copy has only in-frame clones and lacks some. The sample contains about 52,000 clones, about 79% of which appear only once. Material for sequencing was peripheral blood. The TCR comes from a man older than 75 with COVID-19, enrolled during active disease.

CDR3 protein: CASSDDRATEAFF. The CDR3 DNA follows: TGTGCCAGCTCCGACGACAGGGCCACTGAAGCTTTCTTT. The chain carries TRBV18 and TRBJ1-1; 7 bases are a match to TRBD1. The length of the CDR3 is 13 residues. The V gene end was trimmed by 6 bases and the J gene end by 4 bases; junction bases not matched to a gene: 5. Per germline, CDR1 KGHSH and CDR2 LQKENI.